The present T cell receptor (beta chain) was sequenced within a study of T cell responses to AZD1222 COVID-19 vaccine. Findings of the study overall: Spike-specific TCR breadth and depth rose after two AZD1222 doses. Donors in the cohort were predominantly white British and more often female, and clonal diversity was possibly underestimated.

Comment on this clone: The target antigen is unknown.

Profiled with immunoSEQ multiplex PCR; TCRdb holds only in-frame clones, not every one. This sample has 120,000 or so clones, with approximately 90% found just once. Germline assignment: CDR1 SGHTA and CDR2 FQGNSA. Trimming shortened V by 1 base and J by 3 bases, and 9 bases separated the two germline ends. The CDR3 has 15 residues. The sequence derives from an adult in good health. This sequence joins TRBV7-2 and TRBJ2-2; D is ambiguous. Here the sequenced sample was peripheral blood, taken on day 0 of AZD1222 vaccination. The CDR3 here is CASSLDIKYTGELFF. The CDR3 region has the DNA TGTGCCAGCAGCTTAGATATTAAGTACACCGGGGAGCTGTTTTTT.